Shown below are 23 T cell receptor beta chains from a single sample sequenced in a study of early T cells in non-severe SARS-CoV-2 infection. MiXCR, run by TCRdb on the 5' RACE reads, gives a single entry per CDR3 protein. The sample has fewer than 95,000 distinct CDR3 sequences, 16% seen once; the top ten hold approximately 5.1%. The sample was whole blood, taken at baseline. The receptors derive from an adult who was a healthcare worker with PCR-confirmed SARS-CoV-2 infection or an uninfected control (not recorded which).

This clonotype occurred a few times. The rearrangement joins TRBV10-3 to TRBJ2-7; 7 bases align to TRBD2. The germline V gene has CDR1 ENHRY and CDR2 SYGVKD. The CDR3 length is 15 residues. With 2 bases clipped from V and 2 bases from J, the junction kept 6 bases outside the gene matches. The CDR3 DNA is TGTGCCATCAGTGAGGAAATAGCGGGTCCCTACGAGCAGTACTTC. It codes for CAISEEIAGPYEQYF.

The V and J genes are TRBV12-3 or TRBV12-4 and TRBJ2-3; D is unresolved. The CDR3 totals 16 residues. The V and J ends lost 5 bases and 1 base respectively, with 16 bases between them. CDR3: CASSPKTSPRTDTQYF. The CDR3 nucleotides read TGTGCCAGCAGTCCGAAGACCAGCCCACGCACAGATACGCAGTATTTT.

This CDR3 reads CAISPGQGANEQFF. The CDR3 DNA reads TGTGCCATCAGCCCGGGACAGGGTGCCAATGAGCAGTTCTTC. This rearrangement joins TRBV10-3 to TRBJ2-1; 9 bases agree with TRBD1. This CDR3 spans 14 amino acids. Germline assignment: CDR1 ENHRY and CDR2 SYGVKD. J lost 6 bases, V lost 6 bases, and 6 bases had no gene match.

The rearrangement links TRBV24-1 to TRBJ1-1, with D perhaps TRBD1 (5 bases). The CDR3 runs 13 residues. V shed 5 bases and J shed 4 bases, with 10 bases lying between them. Germline V gene sequence: CDR1 KGHDR, CDR2 SFDVKD. CDR3 nucleotides: TGTGCCACCAGTGCAGGGCCGGGCACTGAAGCTTTCTTT. Protein: CATSAGPGTEAFF.

In its sample, this clonotype was seen a few times. J is TRBJ2-5 and V is TRBV5-1, with 9 bases identical to TRBD2. Trimming removed 3 bases from V and 3 bases from J; junction bases left unmatched: 6. The CDR3 length is 15 residues. CDR1 SGHRS and CDR2 YFSETQ come from the germline V gene. CDR3 sequence reads: CASSSLAGIEETQYF. Written as DNA, the CDR3 is TGCGCCAGCAGCTCCCTAGCGGGAATTGAAGAGACCCAGTACTTC.

This clonotype turned up a few times. The V gene is TRBV6-2 or TRBV6-3, the J gene TRBJ2-1; perhaps TRBD1 as D (5 bases). The CDR3 runs 12 residues. Germline values: CDR1 MNHEY, CDR2 SVGEGT. V lost 0 bases, J lost 9 bases, and 6 bases lay in between. The CDR3: CASSYSGAEQFF. The CDR3 DNA is TGTGCCAGCAGTTACTCAGGGGCTGAGCAGTTCTTC.

This chain uses TRBV15 with TRBJ2-3; tentatively, D is TRBD2 (6 bases). Germline V gene sequence: CDR1 LNHNV, CDR2 YYDKDF (reference sequence). V was shortened by 5 bases and J by 4 bases, with 22 bases between the two germline ends. This CDR3 has 17 amino acids. The CDR3 here is CATSHNPSGRSSDTQYF. The CDR3 DNA is TGTGCCACCAGCCACAACCCCTCCGGGAGATCCTCAGATACGCAGTATTTT.

This clonotype was detected many times. The rearrangement joins TRBV12-3 or TRBV12-4 to TRBJ1-5, with D possibly TRBD1 on 5 matching bases. The CDR3 length is 13 residues. V shed 6 bases and J shed 7 bases, with 13 bases lying between them. The CDR3 spells CASRWGRDQPQHF. In DNA, the CDR3 is TGTGCCAGCAGGTGGGGCAGGGACCAGCCCCAGCATTTT.

The genes are TRBV20-1 and TRBJ2-7; D is perhaps TRBD1 or TRBD2 (5 bases each). V lost 4 bases and J 9 bases, leaving 25 bases between the germline ends. Per the germline V gene, CDR1 is DFQATT and CDR2 is SNEGSKA (reference sequence). The length of the CDR3 is 15 residues. DNA of the CDR3: TGCAGTGCTACTATTTCCGGGGCTTGGTCGTCGGTGCAGTACTTC. Its translation is CSATISGAWSSVQYF.

This clonotype was found a few times. This chain links TRBV9 with TRBJ2-1; perhaps TRBD2 as D (5 bases). Trimming removed 9 bases at V and 7 bases at J, with 23 bases between. The CDR3 runs 15 residues. Per germline, CDR1 SGDLS and CDR2 YYNGEE. The CDR3 DNA reads TGTGCCAACGACATTCAGGCCGACCGGAGGAATGAGCAGTTCTTC. Protein product: CANDIQADRRNEQFF.

This clonotype was detected a few times. The genes are TRBV12-3 or TRBV12-4 and TRBJ2-2; D is uncertain. The CDR3 is 16 residues long. Trimming cost V 6 bases and J 0 bases, with 14 bases left between them. The DNA for the CDR3 is TGTGCCAGCAGCTTCACAGACCAACCGAACACCGGGGAGCTGTTTTTT. It encodes CASSFTDQPNTGELFF.

This clonotype appeared a few times. The chain uses TRBV20-1 and TRBJ2-7, with D perhaps matching TRBD2 (5 bases). This CDR3 is built from 14 residues. V lost 1 base and J lost 2, with 12 bases in between. From germline, CDR1 is DFQATT and CDR2 SNEGSKA (reference sequence). In DNA form, the CDR3 reads TGCAGTGCTAGAGCGGGGAATGGCCCCTACGAGCAGTACTTC. Translating gives CSARAGNGPYEQYF.

This clonotype was counted only a few times. The chain is built from TRBV10-2 and TRBJ2-1; D is uncertain. Germline loops: CDR1 WSHSY, CDR2 SAAADI. V was cut by 5 bases and J by 6 bases, with 14 bases left in between. CDR3 length: 14 amino acids. CDR3 residues: CASSRLRHINEQFF. CDR3 coding DNA: TGCGCCAGCAGTAGGCTAAGGCATATCAATGAGCAGTTCTTC.

This clonotype has a count of ten or more. The chain couples TRBV20-1 to TRBJ2-7, with 12 bases fitting TRBD2. V shed 6 bases, J shed 1 base, and the junction held 10 bases outside the gene matches. The CDR3 contains 16 residues. Germline V lookup: CDR1 DFQATT, CDR2 SNEGSKA (reference sequence). The CDR3 sequence: CSAEPSGRDYSYEQYF. The CDR3 DNA follows: TGCAGTGCCGAACCTAGCGGGAGGGACTATTCCTACGAGCAGTACTTC.

This clonotype was seen only a few times. V gene TRBV3-1 combines with J gene TRBJ1-2; D remains unclear. Trimming removed 1 base from V and 4 bases from J, with 10 bases in between. The V gene's germline CDR1 is LGHDT and CDR2 YNNKEL (reference sequence). The CDR3 length is 14 residues. The CDR3 loop is CASSQGERSYGYTF. CDR3 coding DNA: TGTGCCAGCAGCCAAGGGGAGAGGAGCTATGGCTACACCTTC.

CDR3 sequence reads: CASSRPNETGYEQYF. The CDR3 nucleotides read TGTGCCAGCAGCCGACCGAACGAGACAGGGTACGAGCAGTACTTC. The chain employs TRBV11-2 and TRBJ2-7; 7 bases match TRBD1. Germline values: CDR1 SGHAT, CDR2 FQNNGV. The CDR3 runs 15 residues. V lost 5 bases, J lost 4 bases, and 11 bases stayed unmatched.

The table lists this clonotype with many counts. The rearrangement links TRBV9 to TRBJ2-1, with 9 bases aligning to TRBD2. The CDR3 is 13 amino acids. CDR1 and CDR2 (germline): SGDLS, YYNGEE. V shed 3 bases, J shed 8 bases, and the junction held 3 bases outside the gene matches. Here the CDR3 DNA reads TGTGCCAGCAGCGCGGCGGGAGGGCATGAGCAGTTCTTC. Encoded protein: CASSAAGGHEQFF.

This clonotype was found a few times. V is TRBV28 and J is TRBJ1-4; D possibly corresponds to TRBD1 (5 bases). CDR3 length: 13 amino acids. V was cut by 3 bases and J by 8 bases, with 10 bases left in between. Germline V lookup: CDR1 MDHEN, CDR2 SYDVKM. The CDR3 DNA sequence: TGTGCCAGCAGTTTTGCCAGGGAGGAAAAACTGTTTTTT. This encodes CASSFAREEKLFF.

This clonotype turned up a few times. The chain has TRBV12-3 or TRBV12-4 and TRBJ2-7; 7 bases match TRBD2. The J segment lost 0 bases and the V segment lost 1 base, leaving 6 bases of the junction unmatched. The CDR3 consists of 16 residues. CDR3 sequence: CASSLGPSGLSYEQYF. The CDR3 coding sequence is TGTGCCAGCAGTTTAGGTCCTAGCGGCCTCTCCTACGAGCAGTACTTC.

There are a few counts of this clonotype. The chain carries TRBV7-8 and TRBJ2-3; 12 bases line up with TRBD2. The CDR3 has 17 residues. After removal of 5 bases from V and 4 bases from J, the junction contained 10 bases not matched to a gene. CDR1 is SGHVS, CDR2 FQNEAQ, per germline. The CDR3 protein is CASSERLAGEVSDTQYF. DNA of the CDR3: TGTGCCAGCAGCGAGCGACTAGCGGGAGAGGTATCAGATACGCAGTATTTT.

In this sample, this clonotype turned up many times. The gene calls are TRBV20-1 and TRBJ2-3; perhaps TRBD2 as D (5 bases). Trimming removed 0 bases from V and 2 bases from J, with 9 bases in between. The CDR3 spans 14 residues. CDR1 is DFQATT, CDR2 SNEGSKA, per germline (reference sequence). In DNA form, the CDR3 reads TGCAGTGCTAGAGAAAAGCGGACCACAGATACGCAGTATTTT. The encoded protein is CSAREKRTTDTQYF.

This clonotype was seen a handful of times. This rearrangement joins TRBV4-3 to TRBJ2-1, with TRBD2 matching 7 bases. In germline, CDR1 is LGHNA, CDR2 YSLEER. V was clipped by 0 bases and J by 7 bases; unmatched bases: 12. The CDR3 consists of 17 residues. This CDR3 is CASSQDTAGRGANEQFF. In nucleotides, the CDR3 is TGCGCCAGCAGCCAAGATACAGCGGGACGAGGAGCTAATGAGCAGTTCTTC.

This clonotype was seen a handful of times. This chain links TRBV20-1 with TRBJ2-1; 12 bases align to TRBD2. V was clipped by 4 bases and J by 5 bases; unmatched bases: 6. Germline lookup yields CDR1 DFQATT and CDR2 SNEGSKA (reference sequence). The CDR3 runs 15 residues. This CDR3 reads CSATTSGRSDNEQFF. DNA of the CDR3: TGCAGTGCTACAACTAGCGGGAGGTCCGACAATGAGCAGTTCTTC.